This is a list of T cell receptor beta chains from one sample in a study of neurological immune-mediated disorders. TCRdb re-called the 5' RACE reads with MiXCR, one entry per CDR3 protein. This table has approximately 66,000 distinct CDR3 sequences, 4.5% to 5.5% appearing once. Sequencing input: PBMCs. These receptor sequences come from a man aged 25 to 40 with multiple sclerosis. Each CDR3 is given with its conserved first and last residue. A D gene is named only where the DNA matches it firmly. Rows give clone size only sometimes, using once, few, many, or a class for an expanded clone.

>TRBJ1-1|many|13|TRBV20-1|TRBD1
TGCAGTGCTAGAGCAGGGGGCGATCCTGAAGCTTTCTTT
CSARAGGDPEAFF
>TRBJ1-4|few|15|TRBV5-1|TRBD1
TGCGCCAGCAGCTACCGGACAGGTATAAATGAAAAACTGTTTTTT
CASSYRTGINEKLFF
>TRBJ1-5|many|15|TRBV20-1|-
TGCAGTGCTAGCGAGAGTCCCCAGGGAAATCAGCCCCAGAATTTT
CSASESPQGNQPQNF
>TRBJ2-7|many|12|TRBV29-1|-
TGCAGCGTTGGCCGACAGGCTGACGAGCAGTACTTC
CSVGRQADEQYF
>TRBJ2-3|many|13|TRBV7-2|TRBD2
TGTGCCAGCAGCCCTAGCGGGGGGACTACGCAGTATTTT
CASSPSGGTTQYF
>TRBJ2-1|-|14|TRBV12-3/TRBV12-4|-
TGTGCCAGCAGTTTAAATAGGGGCAGGTCGACGAAGTTGTTC
CASSLNRGRSTKLF
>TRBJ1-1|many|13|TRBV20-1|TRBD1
TGCAGTGCTAGAGCGGGACAGTACTCTGAAGCTTTCTTT
CSARAGQYSEAFF
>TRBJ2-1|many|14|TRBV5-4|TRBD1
TGTGCCAGCAGCCTTCAGGGGGCAATCGATGAGCAGTTCTTC
CASSLQGAIDEQFF
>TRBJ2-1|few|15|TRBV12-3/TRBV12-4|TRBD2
TGTGCCAGCAGGGGACTAGCGGGGGAGTACAATGAGCAGTTCTTC
CASRGLAGEYNEQFF
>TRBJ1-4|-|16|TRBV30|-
TGTGCCTGGAGTGTCGGTCCGGGGAGTTCATGGGAAAAACTGTTTTTT
CAWSVGPGSSWEKLFF
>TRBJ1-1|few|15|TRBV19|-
TGTGCCAGTAGTATAGACTCGACAGCCAACACTGAAGCTTTCTTT
CASSIDSTANTEAFF
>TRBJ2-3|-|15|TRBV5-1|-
TGCGCCAGCAGCTTGACAAACGAGGCGGCAGATACGCAGTATTTT
CASSLTNEAADTQYF
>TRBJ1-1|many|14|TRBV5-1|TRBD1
TGCGCCAGCAGCCGTACAGGGGTAGAGACTGAAGCTTTCTTT
CASSRTGVETEAFF
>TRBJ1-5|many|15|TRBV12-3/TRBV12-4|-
TGTGCCAGCAGTTCAGGAACCAAACTCAATCAGCCCCAGCATTTT
CASSSGTKLNQPQHF
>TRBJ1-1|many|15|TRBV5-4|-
TGTGCCAGCAGCCCCACGGGGGGGCTCGTCACTGAAGCTTTCTTT
CASSPTGGLVTEAFF
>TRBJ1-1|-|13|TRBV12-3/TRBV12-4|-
TGTGCCAGCAGTTCTGGACGGGGGCTTTCAGCTTTCTTT
CASSSGRGLSAFF
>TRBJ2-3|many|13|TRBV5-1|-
TGCGCCAGCTGGAGAGGCGGCACAGATACGCAGTATTTT
CASWRGGTDTQYF
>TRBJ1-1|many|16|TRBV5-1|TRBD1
TGCGCCAGCAGCCCCGGGCCCGGGACAGTGAACACTGAAGCTTTCTTT
CASSPGPGTVNTEAFF
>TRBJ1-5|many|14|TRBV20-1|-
TGCAGTGCTAGAGGCGGGGGCCGGAATCAGCCCCAGCATTTT
CSARGGGRNQPQHF
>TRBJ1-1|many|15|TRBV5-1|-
TGCGCCAGCAGTTCCACGCGGGGCATGAACACTGAAGCTTTCTTT
CASSSTRGMNTEAFF
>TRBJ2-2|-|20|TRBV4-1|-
TGCGCCAGCAGCCACCCTGGTCTGGGGAAAGGGGCAGGGAATAACGGGGAGCTGTTTTTT
CASSHPGLGKGAGNNGELFF
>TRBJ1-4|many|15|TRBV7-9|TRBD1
TGTGCCAGCAGCTCCGACGACAGGGGGCATGAAAAACTGTTTTTT
CASSSDDRGHEKLFF
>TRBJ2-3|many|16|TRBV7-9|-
TGTGCCAGCAGACCCGGACAGCCAGAAAAGACAGATACGCAGTATTTT
CASRPGQPEKTDTQYF
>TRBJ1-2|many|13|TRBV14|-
TGTGCCAGCAGCCAGGGAGCTAACTATGGCTACACCTTC
CASSQGANYGYTF
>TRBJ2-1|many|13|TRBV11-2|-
TGTGCCAGCAGCTTAGATCCAGTCAATGAGCAGTTCTTC
CASSLDPVNEQFF
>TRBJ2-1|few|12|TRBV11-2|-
TGTGCCAGCAGCCGGAGGACGGGGGAGCAGTTCTTC
CASSRRTGEQFF
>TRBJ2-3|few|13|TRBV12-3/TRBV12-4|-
TGTGCCAGCAGGAAATTCATCATCGATACGCAGTATTTT
CASRKFIIDTQYF
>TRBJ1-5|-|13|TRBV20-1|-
TGCAGTGCTAGAGGGAGTAGCAATCAGCCCCAGCATTTT
CSARGSSNQPQHF
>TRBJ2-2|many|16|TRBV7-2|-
TGTGCCAGCAGCTCGTTGGGACTTCAGAACACCGGGGAGCTGTTTTTT
CASSSLGLQNTGELFF
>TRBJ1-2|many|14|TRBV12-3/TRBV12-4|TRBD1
TGTGCCAGCAGTCCCAGAGCAGGGGGCTATGGCTACACCTTC
CASSPRAGGYGYTF
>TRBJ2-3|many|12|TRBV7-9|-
TGTGCCAGCAGCTTAAGACCAGATACGCAGTATTTT
CASSLRPDTQYF
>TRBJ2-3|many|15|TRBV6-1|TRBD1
TGTGCCAGCAGCGCTCGGGACAGGGGCACAGATACGCAGTATTTT
CASSARDRGTDTQYF
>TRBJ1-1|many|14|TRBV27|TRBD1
TGTGCCAGCAGTTTAGGGACAGGGATGACTGAAGCTTTCTTT
CASSLGTGMTEAFF
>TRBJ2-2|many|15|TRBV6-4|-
TGTGCCAGCAGTCCCGAGGGGGGGAACACCGGGGAGCTGTTTTTT
CASSPEGGNTGELFF
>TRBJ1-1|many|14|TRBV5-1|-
TGCGCCAGCAGCTTAATGAACATGAACACTGAAGCTTTCTTT
CASSLMNMNTEAFF